This passage covers 22 T cell receptor beta chains from one sample sequenced in a study of Graves' ophthalmopathy and Graves' hyperthyroidism. RNA transcripts were the template, and TCR beta CDR3 regions were amplified from them. Second-round multiplex PCR followed a first-round RT-PCR using HTBI primers. Each CDR3 protein is one row after TCRdb ran MiXCR on the multiplex PCR reads. There are about 220,000 distinct CDR3 sequences in the sample; around a fifth occur only once, and approximately 39% lies in the top ten. The sample comprised peripheral blood. The receptors stem from a woman aged 45-65 years with Graves' ophthalmopathy.

In this sample, this clonotype turned up many times. The chain is built from TRBV7-9 and TRBJ1-1, with D perhaps matching TRBD1 (5 bases). The V end was cut by 5 bases, the J end by 11 bases, with 21 bases between. Germline CDR1 and CDR2: SEHNR and FQNEAQ (reference sequence). This CDR3 spans 14 amino acids. The CDR3 nucleotides are TGTGCCAGCAGCCCTTCCGGGGGGGTGCTCGAGGCTTTCTTT. Translated: CASSPSGGVLEAFF.

This clonotype was observed at least ten times. The V call is TRBV12-3 or TRBV12-4, the J call TRBJ1-2; no firm D call. CDR3 size: 11 residues. The V end was cut by 5 bases, the J end by 8 bases, with 9 bases between. In DNA, the CDR3 is TGTGCCAGCAGTGTGGGTGCGGGCTACACCTTC. Translating it yields CASSVGAGYTF.

Details on this clonotype: A read error may produce the germline difference seen at one junction end. V and J are TRBV27 and TRBJ1-2; the match to TRBD1 covers 7 bases. The CDR3 is made up of 16 amino acids. Germline V gene lookup returns CDR1 MNHEY and CDR2 SMNVEV (reference sequence). The CDR3 coding sequence is TGTGCCAGCAGTCCTTACTTGACAGGGCTAACCTATGGCTATACCTTC. The encoded protein is CASSPYLTGLTYGYTF.

This clonotype appeared a few times. The chain joins TRBV6-1 to TRBJ1-2, with TRBD1 matching 7 bases. The CDR3 sequence is 15 residues long. CDR1 is MNHNS, CDR2 SASEGT, per germline. The V gene end was trimmed by 5 bases and the J gene end by 8 bases; junction bases not matched to a gene: 14. CDR3 bases: TGTGCCAGCAGTCGACCCTCAGGGGGAGTAGGGGGCTACACCTTC. It is translated as CASSRPSGGVGGYTF.

The chain is built from TRBV6-1 and TRBJ2-7, with D maybe TRBD2 (6 bases). Per germline, CDR1 MNHNS and CDR2 SASEGT. The V and J ends lost 7 bases and 0 bases respectively, with 16 bases between them. The CDR3 extends over 15 amino acids. CDR3 nucleotide sequence: TGTGCCAGCACCAGAGGCGGGAAGAGCTCCTACGAGCAGTACTTC. It is translated as CASTRGGKSSYEQYF.

At least ten counts were recorded for this clonotype. The chain joins TRBV11-2 to TRBJ2-7; 8 bases are shared with TRBD2. There are 14 residues in the CDR3. V was clipped by 5 bases and J by 6 bases; unmatched bases: 9. Looked up from germline, CDR1 is SGHAT and CDR2 is FQNNGV. The CDR3, as DNA: TGTGCCAGCAGCCTTTCGGGAGGGCCTAGCGAGCAGTACTTC. This translates into CASSLSGGPSEQYF.

Details on this clonotype: A junction end diverges from the germline sequence, so it may reflect a read error. CDR3 bases: TGTGCCAGCAGCCGAGGACAGGGGGGCTCTGAAGCTTGCTTT. Its translation is CASSRGQGGSEACF. The V and J genes are TRBV14 and TRBJ1-1; TRBD1 matches 10 bases. Germline CDR1 and CDR2: SGHDN and FVKESK. The CDR3 is 14 residues long.

At least ten counts were recorded for this clonotype. J is TRBJ2-2 and V is TRBV6-5, with 11 bases fitting TRBD2. Germline V CDR1 and CDR2: MNHEY, SVGAGI. V was clipped by 9 bases and J by 7 bases; unmatched bases: 10. The CDR3 has 15 amino acids. CDR3 sequence (DNA): TGTGCCAGTCAGGGGGCACTAGCGGGAGACGGGGAGCTGTTTTTT. This sequence encodes CASQGALAGDGELFF.

The table lists this clonotype with many counts. This chain uses TRBV6-2 or TRBV6-3 with TRBJ1-1; D perhaps matches TRBD1 (5 bases). CDR3 length equals 17 residues. Germline V gene sequence: CDR1 MNHEY, CDR2 SVGEGT. V was trimmed by 0 bases and J by 1 base, leaving 15 bases between them. In nucleotides, the CDR3 is TGTGCCAGCAGTTACTCGATCGACAGCCCCCCGAACACTGAAGCTTTCTTT. It specifies CASSYSIDSPPNTEAFF.

J is TRBJ2-2 and V is TRBV7-3, with unresolved D. Germline V lookup: CDR1 SGHTA, CDR2 FQGTGA. Trimming left V 5 bases short and J 6 bases short, with 13 bases between. CDR3 length equals 14 residues. CDR3 coding DNA: TGTGCCAGCAGCCCCGGCGGTGCGGCCGGGGAGCTGTTTTTT. Translation gives CASSPGGAAGELFF.

This rearrangement joins TRBV19 to TRBJ2-2; D uncertain. From germline, CDR1 is LNHDA and CDR2 SQIVND (reference sequence). CDR3 length equals 14 residues. V lost 5 bases and J 6 bases, leaving 13 bases between the germline ends. The DNA of the CDR3 is TGTGCCAGTAGTCCCCGGGCTGACGCCGGGGAGCTGTTTTTT. Translation: CASSPRADAGELFF.

This clonotype was picked up many times. This chain joins TRBV6-1 and TRBJ2-7; TRBD2 agrees at 10 bases. CDR3 length: 15 amino acids. In germline, CDR1 is MNHNS, CDR2 SASEGT. The V gene end was trimmed by 7 bases and the J gene end by 1 base; junction bases not matched to a gene: 7. CDR3 protein: CASTSSSGSSYEQYF. The CDR3 nucleotides read TGTGCCAGCACCTCATCTAGCGGGAGTTCCTACGAGCAGTACTTC.

At least ten counts were recorded for this clonotype. The chain uses TRBV7-9 and TRBJ2-5; D assignment may be TRBD1 or TRBD2 (6 bases each). The length of the CDR3 is 14 residues. V was clipped by 5 bases and J by 1 base, with 11 bases between them. Germline V gene data show CDR1 as SEHNR and CDR2 as FQNEAQ (reference sequence). The DNA of the CDR3 is TGTGCCAGCAGCCGATCGGGGGCCCAAGAGACCCAGTACTTC. Amino acids: CASSRSGAQETQYF.

This sequence joins TRBV20-1 and TRBJ2-5; weak D call: TRBD1 (5 bases). Deletions cut 3 bases from V and 0 bases from J, with 8 bases between. Germline loops: CDR1 DFQATT, CDR2 SNEGSKA (reference sequence). CDR3 length: 13 residues. In DNA, the CDR3 is TGCAGTGCTAGGTCAGGGTACCAAGAGACCCAGTACTTC. It specifies CSARSGYQETQYF.

This clonotype was found many times. A much larger clone differs by one base, so this may be a read error. The chain uses TRBV27 and TRBJ2-7, with 7 nucleotides matching TRBD2. Germline values: CDR1 MNHEY, CDR2 SMNVEV (reference sequence). The CDR3 extends over 13 amino acids. CDR3 protein: CASSLAEAYERYF. The CDR3 DNA is TGTGCCAGCAGCCTAGCGGAGGCCTACGAGCGGTACTTC.

Notes on this clonotype: One end of the junction fails to match germline, which may point to a read error. The chain couples TRBV10-3 to TRBJ2-5, with TRBD2 matching 7 bases. The CDR3 has 15 residues. Per germline, CDR1 ENHRY and CDR2 SYGVKD. The DNA for the CDR3 is TGTGCCAGCAGTCTAATCGGGGGGTTGCAAGAGACCCAGTACTTC. This translates into CASSLIGGLQETQYF.

V is TRBV6-5 and J is TRBJ2-6; no clear D. The V and J ends lost 2 bases and 4 bases respectively, with 9 bases between them. The CDR3 loop spans 15 amino acids. The germline gives CDR1 MNHEY, CDR2 SVGAGI. The DNA for the CDR3 is TGTGCCAGCAGTTACGCTGGAGCCGGGGCCAACGTCCTGACTTTC. Protein: CASSYAGAGANVLTF.

The chain uses TRBV2 and TRBJ2-6; 14 positions match TRBD2. CDR3 size: 17 residues. With 6 bases clipped from V and 4 bases from J, the junction kept 5 bases outside the gene matches. CDR1 and CDR2 from the germline V gene are SNHLY and FYNNEI. For the CDR3, the DNA is TGTGCCAGCAGGGGACTAGCGGGAGTCAGGGGGGCCAACGTCCTGACTTTC. This gives the protein CASRGLAGVRGANVLTF.

There are many counts of this clonotype. The V and J genes are TRBV2 and TRBJ1-5; D uncertain. CDR1 SNHLY and CDR2 FYNNEI come from the germline V gene. Trimming took off 7 bases at V and 2 bases at J, with 9 bases between the two ends. This CDR3 comprises 13 residues. The CDR3 DNA reads as TGTGCCAGCATGGGTGAGGGCAATCAGCCCCAGCATTTT. Translation gives CASMGEGNQPQHF.

In its sample, this clonotype was seen many times. This chain joins TRBV12-3 or TRBV12-4 and TRBJ1-1; TRBD1 aligns across 8 bases. The CDR3 runs 13 residues. Unmatched junction bases numbered 5, after V lost 5 bases and J lost 6 bases. The CDR3 reads CASSNIQGAEAFF. CDR3 nucleotide sequence: TGTGCCAGCAGTAACATACAGGGGGCTGAAGCTTTCTTT.

This clonotype was seen ten or more times. Compared with germline, one end of the junction differs, possibly owing to a read error. The chain couples TRBV12-3 or TRBV12-4 to TRBJ1-5; no reliable D call. The CDR3 loop spans 10 amino acids. The CDR3 sequence: CVSTLPLQPF. In DNA form, the CDR3 reads TGTGTCAGCACCTTACCCCTCCAGCCTTTT.

This clonotype was seen repeatedly, ten times or more. This sequence joins TRBV6-5 and TRBJ2-5, with a weak D call TRBD2 (9 bases). Germline V gene sequence: CDR1 MNHEY, CDR2 SVGAGI. There are 15 residues in the CDR3. Trimming removed 5 bases from V and 7 bases from J, with 20 bases in between. CDR3 DNA sequence: TGTGCCAGCAGTCCCGGGACAGGCGGGAGGGCGACCCAGTACTTC. Protein sequence: CASSPGTGGRATQYF.